This TCR beta chain emerged from a study of T-cell memory formation after mild COVID-19. In TCRdb, the 5' RACE reads were re-called with MiXCR into one record per CDR3 protein. The sample lists 150,000 to 200,000 distinct CDR3 sequences, approximately 16% seen once, with 2% to 2.5% in the top ten. The TCR comes from an adult woman who had mild COVID-19 (a few samples of this study predate the infection). Cell type and time point are not known. Source material: PBMCs or a T cell subset sorted from them (not recorded which).

Here the CDR3 DNA reads TGTGCCAGCAGTTTCGCGGGGGCGCGGACAGATACGCAGTATTTT. Protein: CASSFAGARTDTQYF. This chain joins TRBV12-3 or TRBV12-4 and TRBJ2-3; possibly TRBD2 for D (7 bases). The CDR3 runs to 15 residues. The V end was cut by 3 bases, the J end by 3 bases, with 13 bases between.